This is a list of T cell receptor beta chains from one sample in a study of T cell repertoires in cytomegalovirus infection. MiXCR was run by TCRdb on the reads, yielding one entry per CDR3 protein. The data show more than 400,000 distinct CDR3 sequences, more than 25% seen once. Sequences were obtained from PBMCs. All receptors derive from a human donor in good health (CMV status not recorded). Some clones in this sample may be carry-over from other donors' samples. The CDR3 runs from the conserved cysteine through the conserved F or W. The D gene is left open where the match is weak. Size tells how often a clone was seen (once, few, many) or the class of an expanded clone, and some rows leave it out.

CDR3 protein: CASRERQLYYGYTF; CDR3 DNA: TGTGCCAGCAGAGAGAGACAGCTATACTATGGCTACACCTTC; CDR3 length: 14; clone size: -; J gene: TRBJ1-2; V gene: TRBV2; D gene: -
CDR3 protein: CASSQGSNRAYEQYF; CDR3 DNA: TGCGCCAGCAGCCAAGGGTCGAACAGAGCCTACGAGCAGTACTTC; CDR3 length: 15; clone size: few; J gene: TRBJ2-7; V gene: TRBV4-1; D gene: -
CDR3 protein: CASGIFGGSEAFF; CDR3 DNA: TGCGCCAGCGGCATCTTTGGGGGGAGTGAAGCTTTCTTT; CDR3 length: 13; clone size: -; J gene: TRBJ1-1; V gene: TRBV5-1; D gene: -
CDR3 protein: CASSEGRNYGYTF; CDR3 DNA: TGTGCCAGCAGTGAAGGGCGGAACTATGGCTACACCTTC; CDR3 length: 13; clone size: -; J gene: TRBJ1-2; V gene: TRBV6-1; D gene: -
CDR3 protein: CSVLGQGISEAFF; CDR3 DNA: TGCAGCGTTTTGGGACAGGGGATATCTGAAGCTTTCTTT; CDR3 length: 13; clone size: few; J gene: TRBJ1-1; V gene: TRBV29-1; D gene: TRBD1
CDR3 protein: CASIQTGQGANYGYTF; CDR3 DNA: TGTGCCAGCATCCAGACGGGACAGGGGGCAAACTATGGCTACACCTTC; CDR3 length: 16; clone size: -; J gene: TRBJ1-2; V gene: TRBV7-7; D gene: TRBD1
CDR3 protein: CASSLASPGSGYTF; CDR3 DNA: TGTGCCAGCAGCTTAGCGTCCCCAGGTTCCGGCTACACCTTC; CDR3 length: 14; clone size: many; J gene: TRBJ1-2; V gene: TRBV7-2; D gene: -
CDR3 protein: CSVERGNEQYF; CDR3 DNA: TGCAGCGTGGAGCGGGGTAACGAGCAGTACTTC; CDR3 length: 11; clone size: few; J gene: TRBJ2-7; V gene: TRBV29-1; D gene: TRBD2
CDR3 protein: CASSLDPSGSSLYEQFF; CDR3 DNA: TGTGCCAGCAGCTTAGATCCTAGCGGGAGTTCACTTTATGAGCAGTTCTTC; CDR3 length: 17; clone size: -; J gene: TRBJ2-1; V gene: TRBV7-8; D gene: TRBD2
CDR3 protein: CASSLVGGPRVGETQYF; CDR3 DNA: TGTGCCAGCAGCTTAGTAGGAGGTCCGCGGGTTGGGGAGACCCAGTACTTC; CDR3 length: 17; clone size: many; J gene: TRBJ2-5; V gene: TRBV7-2; D gene: -
CDR3 protein: CASSALPTYEQYF; CDR3 DNA: TGTGCCAGCAGTGCCCTGCCTACCTACGAGCAGTACTTC; CDR3 length: 13; clone size: -; J gene: TRBJ2-7; V gene: TRBV6-1; D gene: -
CDR3 protein: CASRAGQPTGELFF; CDR3 DNA: TGTGCCAGCCGTGCGGGACAGCCTACCGGGGAGCTGTTTTTT; CDR3 length: 14; clone size: few; J gene: TRBJ2-2; V gene: TRBV12-3/TRBV12-4; D gene: -